This entry describes one TCR beta chain. The antigen remains undetermined. This sample stems from a study of identifying expanded T cells in peripheral blood. Trimming cost V 2 bases and J 7 bases, with 8 bases left between them. CDR1 and CDR2 (germline): KGHSH, LQKENI. The CDR3 is 13 residues long. Study outcomes and limitations: Variance in clone template counts between roughly 2-week samples significantly increased with total template count across all healthy donors. About 1.2 clones differed between technical replicates, versus about 15 and 19 over time.

This table comes from immunoSEQ multiplex PCR, and its TCRdb copy is limited to in-frame clones, with some not included. The data show about 130,000 clones, 86% seen once. The chain couples TRBV18 to TRBJ2-2, with D unclear. The TCR originated in a person aged 18-69 years in good health. The source material was blood. CDR3 coding DNA: TGTGCCAGCTCACCAGGGTTTCTCGGGGAGCTGTTTTTT. Its protein is CASSPGFLGELFF.